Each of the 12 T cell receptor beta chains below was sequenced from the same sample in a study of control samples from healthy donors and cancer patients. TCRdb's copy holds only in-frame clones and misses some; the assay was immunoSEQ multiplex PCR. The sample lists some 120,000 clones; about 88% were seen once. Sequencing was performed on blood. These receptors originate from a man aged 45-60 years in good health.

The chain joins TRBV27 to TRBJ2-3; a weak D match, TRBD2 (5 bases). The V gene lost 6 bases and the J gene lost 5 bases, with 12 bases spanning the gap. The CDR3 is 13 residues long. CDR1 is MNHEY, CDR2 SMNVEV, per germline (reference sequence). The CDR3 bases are TGTGCCAGCAGCCCAAGACTAAGAGATACGCAGTATTTT. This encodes CASSPRLRDTQYF.

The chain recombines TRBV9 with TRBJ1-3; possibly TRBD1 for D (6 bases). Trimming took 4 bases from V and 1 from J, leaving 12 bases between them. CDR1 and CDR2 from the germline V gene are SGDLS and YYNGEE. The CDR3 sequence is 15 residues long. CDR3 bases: TGTGCCAGCAGCTCTAGGACAGCATCTGGAAACACCATATATTTT. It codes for CASSSRTASGNTIYF.

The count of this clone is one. The DNA of the CDR3 is TGTGCCAGCAGCTTAGGGGGTACACAGGGTTGGAGAACTGAAGCTTTCTTT. This gives the protein CASSLGGTQGWRTEAFF. The rearrangement uses TRBV13 and TRBJ1-1, with a tentative D call TRBD1 (6 bases). The germline V and J ends were trimmed by 0 bases and 5 bases, with 19 bases remaining between them. Germline CDR1 PRHDT, CDR2 FYEKMQ (reference sequence). The CDR3 is made up of 17 amino acids.

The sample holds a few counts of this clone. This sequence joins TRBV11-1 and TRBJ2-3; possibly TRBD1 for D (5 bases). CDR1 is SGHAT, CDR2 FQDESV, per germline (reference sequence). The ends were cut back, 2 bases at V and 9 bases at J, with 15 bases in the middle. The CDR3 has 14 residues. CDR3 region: CASSLRVGRGTQYF. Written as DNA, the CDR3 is TGTGCCAGCAGCTTAAGGGTGGGGCGTGGGACGCAGTATTTT.

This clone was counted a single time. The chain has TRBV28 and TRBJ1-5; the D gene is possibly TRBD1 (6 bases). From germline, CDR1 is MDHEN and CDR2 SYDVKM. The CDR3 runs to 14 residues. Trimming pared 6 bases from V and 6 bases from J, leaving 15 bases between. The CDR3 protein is CASSGRGRVQPQHF. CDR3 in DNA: TGTGCCAGCAGCGGCAGGGGACGGGTTCAGCCCCAGCATTTT.

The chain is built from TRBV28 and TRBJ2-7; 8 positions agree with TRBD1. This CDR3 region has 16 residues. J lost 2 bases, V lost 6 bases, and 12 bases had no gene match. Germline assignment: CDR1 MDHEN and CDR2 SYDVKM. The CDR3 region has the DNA TGTGCCAGCAGGCAAGGAGGGACAGGCCCTACCTACGAGCAGTACTTC. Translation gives CASRQGGTGPTYEQYF.

CDR3 in DNA: TGTGCCAGCAGCTTTGGGACAGGGAACACTGAAGCTTTCTTT. Translating it yields CASSFGTGNTEAFF. V gene TRBV7-9 combines with J gene TRBJ1-1; 8 positions match TRBD1. Germline V CDR1 and CDR2: SEHNR, FQNEAQ (reference sequence). Trimming at V came to 3 bases and at J to 1 base, leaving 1 base not matched to a gene. The CDR3 runs to 14 residues. Using reference TRBV7-9 and TRBJ1-1 for the parts outside the CDR3, the full variable domain is DTGVSQNPRHKITKRGQNVTFRCDPISEHNRLYWYRQTLGQGPEFLTYFQNEAQLEKSRLLSDRFSAERPKGSFSTLEIQRTEQGDSAMYLCASSFGTGNTEAFFGQGTRLTVV.

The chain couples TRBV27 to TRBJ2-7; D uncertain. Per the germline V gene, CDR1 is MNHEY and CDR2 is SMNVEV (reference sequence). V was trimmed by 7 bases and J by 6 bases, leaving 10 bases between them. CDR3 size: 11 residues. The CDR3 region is CASTHLGEQYF. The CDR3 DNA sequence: TGTGCCAGCACCCATCTAGGCGAGCAGTACTTC.

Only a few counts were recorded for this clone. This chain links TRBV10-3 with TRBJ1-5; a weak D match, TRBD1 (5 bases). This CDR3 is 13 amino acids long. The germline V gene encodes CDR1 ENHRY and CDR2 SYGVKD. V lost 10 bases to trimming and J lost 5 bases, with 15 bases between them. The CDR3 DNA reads TGTGCCAGCAGCCGGGACCGAGATCAGCCCCAGCATTTT. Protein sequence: CASSRDRDQPQHF.

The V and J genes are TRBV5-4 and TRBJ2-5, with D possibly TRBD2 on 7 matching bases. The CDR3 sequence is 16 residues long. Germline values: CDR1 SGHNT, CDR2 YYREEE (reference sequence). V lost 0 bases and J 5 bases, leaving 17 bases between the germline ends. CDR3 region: CASSLAHTGGQETQYF. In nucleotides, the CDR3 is TGTGCCAGCAGCTTGGCTCATACGGGGGGCCAGGAGACCCAGTACTTC.

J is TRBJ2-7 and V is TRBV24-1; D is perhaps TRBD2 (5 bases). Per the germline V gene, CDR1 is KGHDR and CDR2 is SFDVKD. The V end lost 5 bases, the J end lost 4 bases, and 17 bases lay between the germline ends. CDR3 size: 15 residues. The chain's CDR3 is CATSGGAGSGYEQYF. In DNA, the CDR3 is TGTGCCACCAGTGGGGGAGCAGGTTCTGGTTACGAGCAGTACTTC.

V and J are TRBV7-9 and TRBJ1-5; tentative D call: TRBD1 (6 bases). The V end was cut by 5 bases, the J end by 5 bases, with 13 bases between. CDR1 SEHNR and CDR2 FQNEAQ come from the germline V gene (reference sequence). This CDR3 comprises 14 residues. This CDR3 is CASSGRGADQPQHF. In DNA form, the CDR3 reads TGTGCCAGCAGCGGGAGGGGGGCTGATCAGCCCCAGCATTTT.